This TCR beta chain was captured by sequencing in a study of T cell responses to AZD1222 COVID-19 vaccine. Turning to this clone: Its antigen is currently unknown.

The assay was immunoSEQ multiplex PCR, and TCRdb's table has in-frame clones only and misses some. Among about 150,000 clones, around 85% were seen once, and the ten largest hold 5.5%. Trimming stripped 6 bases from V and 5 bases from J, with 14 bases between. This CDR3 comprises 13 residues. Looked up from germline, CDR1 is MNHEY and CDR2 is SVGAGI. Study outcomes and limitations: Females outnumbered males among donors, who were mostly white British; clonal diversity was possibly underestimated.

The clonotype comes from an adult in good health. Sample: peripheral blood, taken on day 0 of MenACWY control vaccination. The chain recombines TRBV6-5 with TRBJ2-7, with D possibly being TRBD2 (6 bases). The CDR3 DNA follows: TGTGCCAGCAGGCGCGGGGTTCTGGACGAGCAGTACTTC. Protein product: CASRRGVLDEQYF.